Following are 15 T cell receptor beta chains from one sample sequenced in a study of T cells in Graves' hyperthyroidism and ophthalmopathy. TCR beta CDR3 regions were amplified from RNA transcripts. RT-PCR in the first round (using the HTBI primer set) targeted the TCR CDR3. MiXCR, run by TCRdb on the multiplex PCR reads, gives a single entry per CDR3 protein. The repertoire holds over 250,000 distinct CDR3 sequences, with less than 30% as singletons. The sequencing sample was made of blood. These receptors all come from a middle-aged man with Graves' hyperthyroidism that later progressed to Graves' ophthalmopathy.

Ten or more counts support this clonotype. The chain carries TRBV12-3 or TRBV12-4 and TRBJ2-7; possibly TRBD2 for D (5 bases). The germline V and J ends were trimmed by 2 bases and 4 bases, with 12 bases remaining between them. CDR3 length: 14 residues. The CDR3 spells CASSLRTGKYEQYF. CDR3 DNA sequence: TGTGCCAGCAGTTTAAGGACGGGGAAATACGAGCAGTACTTC.

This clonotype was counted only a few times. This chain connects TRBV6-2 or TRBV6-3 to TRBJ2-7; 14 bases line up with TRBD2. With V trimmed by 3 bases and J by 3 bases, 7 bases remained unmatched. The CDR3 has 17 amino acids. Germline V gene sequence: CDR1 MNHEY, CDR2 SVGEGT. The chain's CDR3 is CASSYRTSGRLIYEQYF. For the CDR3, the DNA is TGTGCCAGCAGTTATCGGACTAGCGGGAGGCTAATCTACGAGCAGTACTTC.

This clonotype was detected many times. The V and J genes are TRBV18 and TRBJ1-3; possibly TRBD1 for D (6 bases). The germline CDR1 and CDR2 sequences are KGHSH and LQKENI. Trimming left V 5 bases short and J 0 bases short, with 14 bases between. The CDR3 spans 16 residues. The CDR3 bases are TGTGCCAGCTCAGACCTACAGGGAGGCTCTGGAAACACCATATATTTT. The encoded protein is CASSDLQGGSGNTIYF.

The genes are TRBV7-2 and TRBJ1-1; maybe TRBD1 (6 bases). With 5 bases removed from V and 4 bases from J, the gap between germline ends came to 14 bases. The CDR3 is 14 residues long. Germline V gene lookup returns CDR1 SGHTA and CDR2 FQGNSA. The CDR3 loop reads CASSPQQGGTEAFF. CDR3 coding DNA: TGTGCCAGCAGCCCGCAACAGGGTGGCACTGAAGCTTTCTTT. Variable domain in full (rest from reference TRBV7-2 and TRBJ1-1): GAGVSQSPSNKVTEKGKDVELRCDPISGHTALYWYRQSLGQGLEFLIYFQGNSAPDKSGLPSDRFSAERTGGSVSTLTIQRTQQEDSAVYLCASSPQQGGTEAFFGQGTRLTVV.

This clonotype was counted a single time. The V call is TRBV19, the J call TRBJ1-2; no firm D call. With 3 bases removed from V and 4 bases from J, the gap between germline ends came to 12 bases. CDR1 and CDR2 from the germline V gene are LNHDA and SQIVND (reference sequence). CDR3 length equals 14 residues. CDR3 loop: CASSMEGAGYGYTF. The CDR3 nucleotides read TGTGCCAGTAGTATGGAGGGCGCAGGCTATGGCTACACCTTC.

The CDR3 nucleotides read TGCGCCAGCAGCCGGGACAGGAGCACTGAAGCTTTCTTT. It encodes CASSRDRSTEAFF. The gene calls are TRBV5-1 and TRBJ1-1; 8 bases map to TRBD1. From germline, CDR1 is SGHRS and CDR2 YFSETQ. The length of the CDR3 is 13 residues. Unmatched junction bases numbered 3, after V lost 4 bases and J lost 4 bases.

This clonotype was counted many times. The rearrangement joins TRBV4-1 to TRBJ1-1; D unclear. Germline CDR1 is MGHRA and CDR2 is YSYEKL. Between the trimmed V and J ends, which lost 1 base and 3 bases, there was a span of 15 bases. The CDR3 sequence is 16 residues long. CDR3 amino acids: CASSQVPRGMDTEAFF. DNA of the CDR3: TGCGCCAGCAGCCAAGTTCCCCGGGGTATGGACACTGAAGCTTTCTTT.

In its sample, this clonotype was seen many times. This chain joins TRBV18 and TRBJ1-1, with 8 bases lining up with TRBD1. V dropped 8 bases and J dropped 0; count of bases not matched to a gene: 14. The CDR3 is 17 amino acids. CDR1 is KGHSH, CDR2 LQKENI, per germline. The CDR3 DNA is TGTGCCAGCGCAATCCTGCCCGGGACAGGTATGAACACTGAAGCTTTCTTT. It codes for CASAILPGTGMNTEAFF.

CDR3 bases: TGTGCCTGGAATTTGGGTTTCCAAGAGACCCAGTACTTC. Protein: CAWNLGFQETQYF. The chain links TRBV30 to TRBJ2-5; D unresolved. V dropped 4 bases and J dropped 1 base, with 10 bases sitting between them. The CDR3 covers 13 residues. Germline lookup yields CDR1 GTSNPN and CDR2 SVGIG (reference sequence).

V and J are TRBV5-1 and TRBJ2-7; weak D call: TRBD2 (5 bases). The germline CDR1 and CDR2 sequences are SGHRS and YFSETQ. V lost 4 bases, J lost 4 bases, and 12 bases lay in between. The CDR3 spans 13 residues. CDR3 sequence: CASSGGSGYEQYF. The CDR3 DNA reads TGCGCCAGCAGCGGCGGGTCGGGATACGAGCAGTACTTC.

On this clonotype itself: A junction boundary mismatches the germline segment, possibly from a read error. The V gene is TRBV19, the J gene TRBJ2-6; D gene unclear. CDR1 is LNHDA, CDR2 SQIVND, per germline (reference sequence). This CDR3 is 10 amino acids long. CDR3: CASGANVLTF. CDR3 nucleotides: TGCGCCTCTGGGGCCAACGTCCTGACTTTC.

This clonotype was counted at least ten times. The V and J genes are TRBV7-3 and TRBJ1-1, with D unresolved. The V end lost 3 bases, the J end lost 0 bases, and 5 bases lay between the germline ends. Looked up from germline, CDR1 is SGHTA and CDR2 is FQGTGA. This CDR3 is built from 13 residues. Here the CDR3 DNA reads TGTGCCAGCAGCTTCTGGGTGAACACTGAAGCTTTCTTT. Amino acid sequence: CASSFWVNTEAFF.

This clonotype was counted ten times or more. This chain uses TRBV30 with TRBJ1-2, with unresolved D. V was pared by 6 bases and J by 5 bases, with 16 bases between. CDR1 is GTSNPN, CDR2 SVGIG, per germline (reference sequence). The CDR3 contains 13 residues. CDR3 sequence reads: CACILPGGYGYTF. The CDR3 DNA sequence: TGTGCCTGTATATTACCGGGAGGTTATGGCTACACCTTC.

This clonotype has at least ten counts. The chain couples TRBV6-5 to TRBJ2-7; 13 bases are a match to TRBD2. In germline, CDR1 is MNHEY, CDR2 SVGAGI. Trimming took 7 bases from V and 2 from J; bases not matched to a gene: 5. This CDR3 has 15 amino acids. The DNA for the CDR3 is TGTGCCAGCACCTCCGGGACTAGCGGGACCTACGAGCAGTACTTC. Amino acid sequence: CASTSGTSGTYEQYF.

As DNA, the CDR3 is TGTGCCAGTAGTATCAGTAGCGCGAACACCGGGGAGCTGTTTTTT. Amino acids: CASSISSANTGELFF. The chain links TRBV19 to TRBJ2-2; possibly TRBD2 for D (5 bases). The germline CDR1 and CDR2 sequences are LNHDA and SQIVND (reference sequence). The V end lost 3 bases, the J end lost 0 bases, and 8 bases lay between the germline ends. This CDR3 spans 15 amino acids. The full variable domain, its missing parts supplied by reference TRBV19 and TRBJ2-2, is DGGITQSPKYLFRKEGQNVTLSCEQNLNHDAMYWYRQDPGQGLRLIYYSQIVNDFQKGDIAEGYSVSREKKESFPLTVTSAQKNPTAFYLCASSISSANTGELFFGEGSRLTVL.